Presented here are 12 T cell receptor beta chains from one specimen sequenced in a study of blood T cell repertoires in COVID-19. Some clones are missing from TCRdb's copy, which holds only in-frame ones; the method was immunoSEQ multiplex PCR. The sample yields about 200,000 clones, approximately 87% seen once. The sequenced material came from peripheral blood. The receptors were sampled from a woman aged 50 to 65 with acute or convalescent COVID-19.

CDR3 sequence: CASSELPGRYEQYF. For the CDR3, the DNA is TGTGCCAGCAGTGAACTGCCGGGAAGGTACGAGCAGTACTTC. The chain uses TRBV6-1 and TRBJ2-7; possible D gene TRBD2, 5 bases. V lost 2 bases to trimming and J lost 4 bases, with 12 bases between them. The germline V gene encodes CDR1 MNHNS and CDR2 SASEGT. The CDR3 runs 14 residues.

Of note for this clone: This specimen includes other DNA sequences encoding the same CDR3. The CDR3 DNA follows: TGTGCCAGTAGTATTGATCCGGTAGGGGGCCGAGAGACCCAGTACTTC. Encoded protein: CASSIDPVGGRETQYF. The V gene is TRBV19, the J gene TRBJ2-5; 7 bases agree with TRBD1. The germline V gene encodes CDR1 LNHDA and CDR2 SQIVND (reference sequence). V shed 3 bases, J shed 4 bases, and the junction held 11 bases outside the gene matches. The CDR3 is made up of 16 amino acids.

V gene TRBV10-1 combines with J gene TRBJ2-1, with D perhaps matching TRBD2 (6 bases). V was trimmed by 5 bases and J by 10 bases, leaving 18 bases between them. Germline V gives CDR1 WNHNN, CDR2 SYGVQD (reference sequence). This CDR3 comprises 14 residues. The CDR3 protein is CASSSPWRAWEQFF. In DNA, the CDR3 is TGCGCCAGCAGTTCCCCTTGGAGGGCTTGGGAGCAGTTCTTC.

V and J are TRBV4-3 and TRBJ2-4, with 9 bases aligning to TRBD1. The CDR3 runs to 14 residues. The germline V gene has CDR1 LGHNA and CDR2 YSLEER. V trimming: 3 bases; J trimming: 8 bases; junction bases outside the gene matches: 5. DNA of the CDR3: TGCGCCAGCAGCCAGGGGACAGGGAGGTACATTCAGTACTTC. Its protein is CASSQGTGRYIQYF.

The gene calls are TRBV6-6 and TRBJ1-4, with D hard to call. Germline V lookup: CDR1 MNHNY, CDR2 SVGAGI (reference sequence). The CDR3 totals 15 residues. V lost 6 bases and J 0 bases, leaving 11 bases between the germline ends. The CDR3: CASSREEATNEKLFF. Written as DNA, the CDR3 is TGTGCCAGCAGCCGCGAGGAGGCAACTAATGAAAAACTGTTTTTT.

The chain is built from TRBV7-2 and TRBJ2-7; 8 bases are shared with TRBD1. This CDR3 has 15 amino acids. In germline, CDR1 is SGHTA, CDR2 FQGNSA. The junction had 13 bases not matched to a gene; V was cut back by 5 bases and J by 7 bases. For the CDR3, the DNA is TGTGCCAGCAGCACCCGGACAGGGACCCCTCGGGAGCAGTACTTC. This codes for CASSTRTGTPREQYF.

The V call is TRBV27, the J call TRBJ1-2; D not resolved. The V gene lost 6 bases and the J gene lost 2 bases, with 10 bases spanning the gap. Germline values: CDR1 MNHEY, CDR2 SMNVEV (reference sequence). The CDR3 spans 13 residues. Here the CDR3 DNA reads TGTGCCAGCAGGACGGACTTAAACTATGGCTACACCTTC. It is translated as CASRTDLNYGYTF.

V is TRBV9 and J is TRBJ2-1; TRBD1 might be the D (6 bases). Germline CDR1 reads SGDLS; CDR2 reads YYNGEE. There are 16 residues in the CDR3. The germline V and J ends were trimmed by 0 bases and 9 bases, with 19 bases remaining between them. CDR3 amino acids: CASSVVSLGGVGEQFF. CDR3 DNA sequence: TGTGCCAGCAGCGTAGTCTCACTAGGGGGTGTCGGTGAGCAGTTCTTC.

CDR3 bases: TGTGCCAGCTCAACCTACAGAGACGAGCAGTACTTC. Residues: CASSTYRDEQYF. This rearrangement joins TRBV18 to TRBJ2-7; D not certain. With 5 bases removed from V and 5 bases from J, the gap between germline ends came to 10 bases. Germline CDR1 KGHSH, CDR2 LQKENI. The CDR3 sequence is 12 residues long.

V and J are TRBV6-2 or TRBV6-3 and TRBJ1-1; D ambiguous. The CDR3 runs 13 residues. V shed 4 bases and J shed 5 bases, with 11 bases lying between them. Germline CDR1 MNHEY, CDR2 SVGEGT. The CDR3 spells CASSSPGETEAFF. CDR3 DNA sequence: TGTGCCAGCAGTTCCCCGGGAGAGACTGAAGCTTTCTTT.

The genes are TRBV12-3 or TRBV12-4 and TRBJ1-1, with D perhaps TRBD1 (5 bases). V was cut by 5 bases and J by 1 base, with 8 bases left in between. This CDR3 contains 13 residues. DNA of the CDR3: TGTGCCAGCAGTCAGGGAAGGAACACTGAAGCTTTCTTT. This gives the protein CASSQGRNTEAFF.

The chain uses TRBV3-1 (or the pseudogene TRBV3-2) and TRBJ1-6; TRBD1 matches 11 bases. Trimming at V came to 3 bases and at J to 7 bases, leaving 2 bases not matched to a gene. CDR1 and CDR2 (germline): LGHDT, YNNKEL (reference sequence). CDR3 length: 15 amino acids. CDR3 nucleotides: TGTGCCAGCAGCCAGGGGACAGGGGGGAATTCACCCCTCCACTTT. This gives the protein CASSQGTGGNSPLHF.